This TCR beta chain was identified during a study of monozygotic twins with inflammatory bowel disease. Study-wide results and caveats: Separate T cell subtypes could not be resolved from one another. Twins with IBD had fewer clonotypes in common with others than healthy twins, particularly during disease activity. Ultimately, a single strong signal or clonotype associated with IBD was not supported.

Blood samples, whole and unsorted for T cells, yielded the isolated total RNA. The CDR3 extends over 14 amino acids. Germline V gene sequence: CDR1 SQVTM, CDR2 ANQGSEA. Points on this clonotype: The target antigen is unknown.

From its re-call of the 5' RACE reads, TCRdb lists each CDR3 protein once, without DNA. The sample's table shows about 420,000 distinct CDR3 sequences. The chain joins TRBV29-1 to TRBJ1-1; with no DNA, the TCRdb D assignment of TRBD1 cannot be verified. The sequence came from a human donor with ulcerative colitis or Crohn's disease, or a healthy co-twin of an affected twin (not recorded which). Specimen: blood. CDR3 sequence reads: CSVGGGRGLAEAFF.